This T cell receptor (beta chain) was sequenced for a study of post-analysis software for immune sequencing data. Looking at the study overall: Patients with relapsing-remitting, secondary progressive and progressive-relapsing multiple sclerosis courses were all represented. Study results and caveats: Controls had significantly higher normalized Chao1 diversity than multiple sclerosis patients. In patients, TRBV5-6, TRBV5-1 and TRBV20-1 belonged to roughly 5 TRBV segments found more frequently than in controls.

The library was made from cDNA and included unique molecular identifiers. T cells numbering roughly 1 to 10 million yielded some 520,000 cDNA molecules. From the PCR reads, TCRdb called clonotypes with MiXCR, one entry per CDR3 protein. Of about 500,000 distinct CDR3 sequences in the sample, approximately 45% are singletons; the top ten hold 9.5% to 13%. As regards this clonotype: Its antigen is unknown.

This CDR3 spans 16 amino acids. The sample taken for sequencing was blood. The chain combines TRBV21-1 with TRBJ2-3; no DNA check was done on the table's D call, TRBD2. TRBV21-1 is described as a pseudogene. The TCR sequence derives from a girl between 5 and 17 years old with multiple sclerosis. This chain's CDR3 is CASSKETAGSTDTQYF. In DNA, the CDR3 is TGTGCCAGCAGCAAAGAGACAGCGGGATCAACAGATACGCAGTATTTT.